The 18 T cell receptor beta chains listed next were all sequenced from one sample in a study of OX40 agonist ivuxolimab in advanced cancers. Generated by immunoSEQ multiplex PCR, the TCRdb table keeps only in-frame clones and is missing some. This table has about 31,000 clones, approximately 87% appearing once. The source was CD4+ or CD8+ T cells sorted from blood, collected in a trial of the OX40 agonist ivuxolimab. The receptors stem from an adult with an advanced solid tumor such as melanoma, head and neck, liver or kidney cancer.

V and J are TRBV11-2 and TRBJ2-1; 12 bases are a match to TRBD2. The trim removed 5 bases at V and 4 bases at J, leaving 9 bases unmatched. Germline V lookup: CDR1 SGHAT, CDR2 FQNNGV. The CDR3 consists of 17 residues. The CDR3 nucleotides read TGTGCCAGCAGCAGCCGACTAGCGGGAGAAGGGTACAATGAGCAGTTCTTC. This translates into CASSSRLAGEGYNEQFF.

This rearrangement joins TRBV5-1 to TRBJ2-7, with 7 bases that match TRBD2. Germline V gene data show CDR1 as SGHRS and CDR2 as YFSETQ. The CDR3 contains 15 residues. The ends lost 0 bases at V and 4 bases at J; junction bases unmatched: 7. As DNA, the CDR3 is TGCGCCAGCAGCTTGGCCTTCGGGAGGCAGTACGAGCAGTACTTC. Its translation: CASSLAFGRQYEQYF.

The V and J genes are TRBV7-2 and TRBJ2-1; TRBD1 agrees at 9 bases. Losses at the gene ends were 1 base for V and 4 bases for J; bases not matched to a gene: 8. Germline V gene sequence: CDR1 SGHTA, CDR2 FQGNSA. The CDR3 totals 17 residues. The CDR3 DNA reads TGTGCCAGCAGCTTAGTAGGGACAGGGCCTTTGTACAATGAGCAGTTCTTC. It yields the protein CASSLVGTGPLYNEQFF. The whole variable domain, remainder taken from reference TRBV7-2 and TRBJ2-1, is GAGVSQSPSNKVTEKGKDVELRCDPISGHTALYWYRQSLGQGLEFLIYFQGNSAPDKSGLPSDRFSAERTGGSVSTLTIQRTQQEDSAVYLCASSLVGTGPLYNEQFFGPGTRLTVL.

The gene calls are TRBV2 and TRBJ1-5; 7 bases are shared with TRBD1. The CDR3 consists of 15 residues. Germline loops: CDR1 SNHLY, CDR2 FYNNEI. The J segment lost 0 bases and the V segment lost 5 bases, leaving 4 bases of the junction unmatched. CDR3 protein: CASSWDSNSNQPQHF. CDR3 bases: TGTGCCAGCAGTTGGGACAGTAATAGCAATCAGCCCCAGCATTTT. The full variable domain, in which reference TRBV2 and TRBJ1-5 provide the parts outside the CDR3, is EPEVTQTPSHQVTQMGQEVILRCVPISNHLYFYWYRQILGQKVEFLVSFYNNEISEKSEIFDDQFSVERPDGSNFTLKIRSTKLEDSAMYFCASSWDSNSNQPQHFGDGTRLSIL.

This rearrangement joins TRBV9 to TRBJ2-5; D is ambiguous. Germline assignment: CDR1 SGDLS and CDR2 YYNGEE. With 0 bases removed from V and 3 bases from J, the gap between germline ends came to 6 bases. This CDR3 is built from 13 residues. The CDR3 DNA reads TGTGCCAGCAGCGTAGGGACGGAAGAGACCCAGTACTTC. Residues: CASSVGTEETQYF.

The V and J genes are TRBV11-3 and TRBJ2-3, with a weak D call TRBD2 (5 bases). Trimming took off 3 bases at V and 0 bases at J, with 10 bases between the two ends. This CDR3 is 15 amino acids long. CDR1 SGHNT and CDR2 YENEEA come from the germline V gene. The CDR3 DNA is TGTGCCAGCAGCTTCGGGGAGACTAGCACAGATACGCAGTATTTT. It specifies CASSFGETSTDTQYF.

The V and J genes are TRBV6-5 and TRBJ2-7; 9 bases map to TRBD2. Germline CDR1 reads MNHEY; CDR2 reads SVGAGI. The CDR3 is 15 amino acids. Losses at the gene ends were 0 bases for V and 6 bases for J; bases not matched to a gene: 6. The CDR3 loop is CASSYSSGRSGEQYF. DNA for the CDR3: TGTGCCAGCAGTTACTCTAGCGGGAGATCGGGCGAGCAGTACTTC.

The J gene is TRBJ2-7, the V gene TRBV6-1; 8 bases are shared with TRBD2. The CDR3 length is 14 residues. J gave up 3 bases and V 6 bases, and 7 bases lay outside the gene matches. The germline V gene encodes CDR1 MNHNS and CDR2 SASEGT. CDR3 sequence reads: CASSPGGGHYEQYF. In nucleotides, the CDR3 is TGTGCCAGCAGCCCCGGGGGGGGACACTACGAGCAGTACTTC.

This clone has a handful of counts. The genes are TRBV19 and TRBJ2-7, with 7 bases that match TRBD1. Germline assignment: CDR1 LNHDA and CDR2 SQIVND (reference sequence). CDR3 length: 12 amino acids. V lost 1 base and J lost 7; bases outside the gene matches: 1. The CDR3: CASSIGTGEQYF. In nucleotides, the CDR3 is TGTGCCAGTAGTATAGGGACAGGTGAGCAGTACTTC.

This chain joins TRBV5-1 and TRBJ2-5; 8 bases match TRBD2. CDR1 is SGHRS, CDR2 YFSETQ, per germline. The CDR3 loop spans 16 amino acids. Trimming removed 1 base from V and 4 bases from J; junction bases left unmatched: 9. The CDR3 DNA reads as TGCGCCAGCAGCTTGAGCCTGGGAAGCGGGGGAGAGACCCAGTACTTC. It encodes CASSLSLGSGGETQYF. The whole variable domain, filled in from reference TRBV5-1 and TRBJ2-5, reads KAGVTQTPRYLIKTRGQQVTLSCSPISGHRSVSWYQQTPGQGLQFLFEYFSETQRNKGNFPGRFSGRQFSNSRSEMNVSTLELGDSALYLCASSLSLGSGGETQYFGPGTRLLVL.

The chain employs TRBV2 and TRBJ2-1; 8 bases fit TRBD1. CDR3 size: 15 residues. The ends lost 6 bases at V and 4 bases at J; junction bases unmatched: 8. Germline-derived CDR1 and CDR2 are SNHLY and FYNNEI. This chain's CDR3 is CASRIPGQVYNEQFF. CDR3 nucleotides: TGTGCCAGCAGGATCCCGGGACAGGTTTACAATGAGCAGTTCTTC.

The chain is built from TRBV28 and TRBJ1-2; D perhaps matches TRBD1 (6 bases). Germline V gives CDR1 MDHEN, CDR2 SYDVKM. This CDR3 is built from 17 residues. V lost 5 bases, J lost 1 base, and 20 bases lay in between. The CDR3, as DNA: TGTGCCAGCAGTCCCCATCAAGACAGGCCCCTTAACTATGGCTACACCTTC. This gives the protein CASSPHQDRPLNYGYTF.

This sequence joins TRBV7-9 and TRBJ2-5; a weak D match, TRBD2 (5 bases). Germline assignment: CDR1 SEHNR and CDR2 FQNEAQ (reference sequence). Trimming took 1 base from V and 4 from J, leaving 13 bases between them. The CDR3 contains 15 residues. CDR3 coding DNA: TGTGCCAGCAGCTTAGATCAACGGGAAACAGAGACCCAGTACTTC. Translation gives CASSLDQRETETQYF.

The chain couples TRBV18 to TRBJ2-1; 12 bases map to TRBD1. CDR3 length: 16 residues. CDR1 and CDR2 (germline): KGHSH, LQKENI. J was trimmed by 4 bases and V by 5 bases; bases with no gene match: 6. The DNA of the CDR3 is TGTGCCAGCTCAGGGACAGGGGGCATCTTATACAATGAGCAGTTCTTC. Translating gives CASSGTGGILYNEQFF. Based on the CDR3 plus reference TRBV18 and TRBJ2-1, the full variable domain is NAGVMQNPRHLVRRRGQEARLRCSPMKGHSHVYWYRQLPEEGLKFMVYLQKENIIDESGMPKERFSAEFPKEGPSILRIQQVVRGDSAAYFCASSGTGGILYNEQFFGPGTRLTVL.

The chain has TRBV28 and TRBJ2-1, with 8 bases matching TRBD2. Germline V gene sequence: CDR1 MDHEN, CDR2 SYDVKM. The CDR3 contains 13 residues. The trim removed 8 bases at V and 6 bases at J, leaving 6 bases unmatched. CDR3 sequence: CASLLAGVNEQFF. CDR3 sequence (DNA): TGTGCCAGCTTGCTAGCGGGCGTCAATGAGCAGTTCTTC.

The genes are TRBV18 and TRBJ2-5; D unclear. CDR1 and CDR2 (germline): KGHSH, LQKENI. The CDR3 is made up of 13 amino acids. Trimming took off 1 base at V and 3 bases at J, with 6 bases between the two ends. CDR3 sequence (DNA): TGTGCCAGCTCACCACTAGATAAAGAGACCCAGTACTTC. Its translation: CASSPLDKETQYF.

As for this clone: A read error may explain this, as a much larger clone is one base away. Other nucleotide sequences in the sample specify the same CDR3. V usage is TRBV7-6 and J usage is TRBJ2-3, with a weak D call TRBD1 (6 bases). The CDR3 totals 14 residues. CDR1 is SGHVS and CDR2 is FNYEAQ in the germline V gene. Trimming cost V 1 base and J 11 bases, with 16 bases left between them. CDR3 DNA: TGTGCCAGCAGCTTAGAAGCAGTACCGGGACAGCAGTATTTT. Protein sequence: CASSLEAVPGQQYF.

V gene TRBV6-6 combines with J gene TRBJ2-1, with D tentatively TRBD1 (6 bases). The V end lost 2 bases, the J end lost 4 bases, and 12 bases lay between the germline ends. CDR3 size: 15 residues. Per the germline V gene, CDR1 is MNHNY and CDR2 is SVGAGI (reference sequence). The CDR3 region has the DNA TGTGCCAGCAGTTACGACTCAGGGGAGTACAATGAGCAGTTCTTC. This translates into CASSYDSGEYNEQFF.